These 26 T cell receptor beta chains were sequenced from one sample in a study of OX40 agonist ivuxolimab in advanced cancers. Method: immunoSEQ multiplex PCR; TCRdb's copy keeps in-frame clones and lacks some. The sample shows about 58,000 clones, about 90% of them seen only once. The sequencing here drew on CD4+ or CD8+ T cells sorted from blood, taken in a trial of the OX40 agonist ivuxolimab. These receptors were collected from an adult with an advanced solid tumor such as melanoma, head and neck, liver or kidney cancer.

The rearrangement uses TRBV18 and TRBJ2-2, with D uncertain. Germline CDR1 reads KGHSH; CDR2 reads LQKENI. V lost 6 bases, J lost 0 bases, and 14 bases lay in between. This CDR3 region has 16 residues. In DNA form, the CDR3 reads TGTGCCAGCTCCCTCGCCGGAATCACGAACACCGGGGAGCTGTTTTTT. Amino acids: CASSLAGITNTGELFF.

The CDR3 region has the DNA TGTGCCAGCAGTGAAAGGTTATTAGCCAAAAACATTCAGTACTTC. It codes for CASSERLLAKNIQYF. V and J are TRBV6-1 and TRBJ2-4; D not resolved. V was shortened by 2 bases and J by 0 bases, with 8 bases between the two germline ends. The V gene's germline CDR1 is MNHNS and CDR2 SASEGT. This CDR3 has 15 amino acids.

On this clone: No conserved phenylalanine or tryptophan ends this CDR3, so it is likely a read error. The DNA is omitted, as the CDR3 cannot be located on it reliably, and the CDR3 follows TCRdb's listing. The chain recombines TRBV11-1 with TRBJ2-7; the table assigns TRBD1, which was not confirmed against the DNA. Germline V CDR1 and CDR2: SGHAT, FQDESV (reference sequence). The CDR3 is 10 amino acids long, termini counted. The CDR3: CASSSGTEVG.

V gene TRBV5-1 combines with J gene TRBJ2-7; D may be TRBD1 or TRBD2 (5 bases each). Germline V gives CDR1 SGHRS, CDR2 YFSETQ. Trimming cost V 7 bases and J 1 base, with 15 bases left between them. This CDR3 has 14 residues. The CDR3 spells CASGGMDGSYEQYF. The CDR3 DNA reads as TGCGCCAGCGGGGGTATGGACGGATCCTACGAGCAGTACTTC.

The chain recombines TRBV5-4 with TRBJ2-3; 10 positions match TRBD2. Germline values: CDR1 SGHNT, CDR2 YYREEE (reference sequence). This CDR3 has 16 amino acids. J was trimmed by 0 bases and V by 4 bases; bases with no gene match: 5. CDR3 coding DNA: TGTGCCAGCAGCCCCGGGACTAGCGATAGCACAGATACGCAGTATTTT. As protein: CASSPGTSDSTDTQYF.

The J gene is TRBJ1-3, the V gene TRBV6-5; 8 bases match TRBD1. V dropped 4 bases and J dropped 9; count of bases not matched to a gene: 11. The germline V gene encodes CDR1 MNHEY and CDR2 SVGAGI. The CDR3 is made up of 15 amino acids. CDR3 loop: CASSSTGAAEGTIYF. CDR3 coding DNA: TGTGCCAGCAGTTCGACAGGGGCGGCTGAGGGCACCATATATTTT.

This chain uses TRBV28 with TRBJ1-6; D unclear. The germline gives CDR1 MDHEN, CDR2 SYDVKM. This CDR3 comprises 14 residues. V lost 7 bases to trimming and J lost 7 bases, with 14 bases between them. The CDR3 spells CASNFAIYNSPLHF. Written as DNA, the CDR3 is TGTGCCAGCAATTTCGCCATTTACAATTCACCCCTCCACTTT.

The chain couples TRBV30 to TRBJ2-7, with unresolved D. Trimming took off 2 bases at V and 2 bases at J, with 4 bases between the two ends. The CDR3 length is 11 residues. Germline CDR1 and CDR2: GTSNPN and SVGIG (reference sequence). CDR3 region: CAWSQTYEQYF. The CDR3 region has the DNA TGTGCCTGGAGTCAGACCTACGAGCAGTACTTC. The complete variable domain, with remaining parts taken from reference TRBV30 and TRBJ2-7, reads SQTIHQWPATLVQPVGSPLSLECTVEGTSNPNLYWYRQAAGRGLQLLFYSVGIGQISSEVPQNLSASRPQDRQFILSSKKLLLSDSGFYLCAWSQTYEQYFGPGTRLTVT.

This rearrangement joins TRBV11-1 to TRBJ2-3; D not resolved. Trimming removed 4 bases at V and 0 bases at J, with 8 bases between. Germline values: CDR1 SGHAT, CDR2 FQDESV (reference sequence). There are 14 residues in the CDR3. The CDR3 sequence is CASSSPASTDTQYF. DNA of the CDR3: TGTGCCAGCAGCTCGCCGGCTAGCACAGATACGCAGTATTTT.

The chain combines TRBV29-1 with TRBJ2-1; D not certain. This CDR3 region has 14 residues. The germline CDR1 and CDR2 sequences are SQVTM and ANQGSEA. Trimming stripped 4 bases from V and 0 bases from J, with 10 bases between. Here the CDR3 reads CSVGRRLSYNEQFF. The CDR3 nucleotides are TGCAGCGTTGGAAGAAGACTCTCCTACAATGAGCAGTTCTTC.

The rearrangement links TRBV18 to TRBJ1-1; weak D call: TRBD1 (5 bases). Germline lookup yields CDR1 KGHSH and CDR2 LQKENI. V lost 1 base and J lost 2, with 11 bases in between. The CDR3 runs 15 residues. The CDR3 DNA sequence: TGTGCCAGCTCACCACGGGAGACAGAAAACACTGAAGCTTTCTTT. It encodes CASSPRETENTEAFF.

The chain employs TRBV4-2 and TRBJ1-2; TRBD1 is a possible D gene (6 bases). Trimming shortened V by 5 bases and J by 11 bases, and 21 bases separated the two germline ends. Germline V gives CDR1 LGHNA, CDR2 YNFKEQ. The CDR3 spans 14 residues. The CDR3 DNA reads TGTGCCAGCAGCTTTGATGGGGGGCAAATCGTTTACACCTTC. It specifies CASSFDGGQIVYTF.

The gene calls are TRBV4-1 and TRBJ1-1; a weak D match, TRBD1 (5 bases). The CDR3 runs to 14 residues. V was cut by 4 bases and J by 1 base, with 10 bases left in between. Germline loops: CDR1 MGHRA, CDR2 YSYEKL. The CDR3: CASSPTGGNTEAFF. For the CDR3, the DNA is TGCGCCAGCAGCCCAACGGGGGGGAACACTGAAGCTTTCTTT.

This chain links TRBV27 with TRBJ2-7, with 11 nucleotides matching TRBD2. V trimming: 3 bases; J trimming: 3 bases; junction bases outside the gene matches: 4. CDR3 length: 15 residues. The germline gives CDR1 MNHEY, CDR2 SMNVEV (reference sequence). The CDR3 here is CASSFRLAGNYEQYF. For the CDR3, the DNA is TGTGCCAGCAGTTTTCGACTAGCGGGAAACTACGAGCAGTACTTC.

The V call is TRBV9, the J call TRBJ2-1; 11 positions agree with TRBD2. The CDR3 contains 15 residues. Germline trimming cut 4 bases from V and 9 bases from J; bases unmatched to any gene: 9. CDR1 SGDLS and CDR2 YYNGEE come from the germline V gene. The CDR3 region is CASSSQLAGEVEQFF. The DNA of the CDR3 is TGTGCCAGCAGCTCCCAACTAGCGGGAGAAGTTGAGCAGTTCTTC.

This clone was counted a few times. The rearrangement joins TRBV30 to TRBJ1-1; D possibly corresponds to TRBD1 (6 bases). Germline lookup yields CDR1 GTSNPN and CDR2 SVGIG (reference sequence). Trimming took 5 bases from V and 4 from J, leaving 14 bases between them. This CDR3 is built from 13 residues. The DNA for the CDR3 is TGTGCCTGGGGTACGGGGGCGCGCACTGAAGCTTTCTTT. It is translated as CAWGTGARTEAFF.

The V gene is TRBV30, the J gene TRBJ2-7; no firm D call. Germline values: CDR1 GTSNPN, CDR2 SVGIG (reference sequence). V lost 2 bases and J lost 0, with 11 bases in between. The CDR3 length is 14 residues. CDR3 amino acids: CAWSPDLSSYEQYF. For the CDR3, the DNA is TGTGCCTGGAGTCCGGACCTTAGCTCCTACGAGCAGTACTTC.

This clone was picked up one time. V is TRBV6-5 and J is TRBJ1-1; tentative D call: TRBD1 (6 bases). Germline CDR1 and CDR2: MNHEY and SVGAGI. The CDR3 consists of 15 residues. V lost 6 bases and J lost 0, with 14 bases in between. CDR3 in amino acids: CASSPNQGLNTEAFF. The CDR3 coding sequence is TGTGCCAGCAGCCCAAACCAGGGGTTGAACACTGAAGCTTTCTTT.

This sequence joins TRBV10-2 and TRBJ2-2, with D possibly matching TRBD1 (6 bases). CDR3 length equals 14 residues. V lost 6 bases and J lost 4, with 12 bases in between. Germline CDR1 WSHSY, CDR2 SAAADI. CDR3 coding DNA: TGCGCCAGCAGCTTACAGGGTGGCACCGGGGAGCTGTTTTTT. Translated, it gives CASSLQGGTGELFF.

The chain links TRBV19 to TRBJ2-3; 8 nucleotides agree with TRBD2. This CDR3 is built from 15 residues. J lost 4 bases, V lost 3 bases, and 6 bases had no gene match. CDR1 is LNHDA, CDR2 SQIVND, per germline (reference sequence). The CDR3 DNA follows: TGTGCCAGTAGTATCAGCGGGAGTGACGCAGATACGCAGTATTTT. Its protein product is CASSISGSDADTQYF. Full variable domain (missing parts from reference TRBV19 and TRBJ2-3): DGGITQSPKYLFRKEGQNVTLSCEQNLNHDAMYWYRQDPGQGLRLIYYSQIVNDFQKGDIAEGYSVSREKKESFPLTVTSAQKNPTAFYLCASSISGSDADTQYFGPGTRLTVL.

The V call is TRBV4-1, the J call TRBJ2-5; 7 nucleotides line up with TRBD2. J lost 5 bases, V lost 1 base, and 7 bases had no gene match. CDR1 is MGHRA and CDR2 is YSYEKL in the germline V gene. The CDR3 has 15 residues. Here the CDR3 DNA reads TGCGCCAGCAGCCAAGGACTAGCCGTATGGGAGACCCAGTACTTC. Translated: CASSQGLAVWETQYF.

This sequence joins TRBV7-2 and TRBJ2-5, with D hard to call. This CDR3 contains 14 residues. Germline V gives CDR1 SGHTA, CDR2 FQGNSA. The V end lost 0 bases, the J end lost 0 bases, and 5 bases lay between the germline ends. CDR3: CASSLAYHQETQYF. CDR3 sequence (DNA): TGTGCCAGCAGCTTAGCGTATCACCAAGAGACCCAGTACTTC.

V usage is TRBV28 and J usage is TRBJ2-1; possible D gene TRBD2, 5 bases. Per germline, CDR1 MDHEN and CDR2 SYDVKM. V shed 4 bases and J shed 9 bases, with 16 bases lying between them. CDR3 length: 14 residues. DNA of the CDR3: TGTGCCAGCAGTTCACCGGGGAGCTTCACTGAGCAGTTCTTC. It translates to CASSSPGSFTEQFF.

The CDR3 nucleotides read TGTGCCAGCAGCTCGATAGCGGCACCCTACGAGCAGTACTTC. Its protein product is CASSSIAAPYEQYF. V gene TRBV11-2 combines with J gene TRBJ2-7; maybe TRBD2 (6 bases). CDR1 and CDR2 from the germline V gene are SGHAT and FQNNGV. V lost 4 bases to trimming and J lost 2 bases, with 12 bases between them. The CDR3 totals 14 residues.

The rearrangement uses TRBV28 and TRBJ1-1; D unclear. V dropped 3 bases and J dropped 1 base, with 9 bases sitting between them. The germline V gene has CDR1 MDHEN and CDR2 SYDVKM. The CDR3 consists of 14 residues. The CDR3 nucleotides are TGTGCCAGCAGTTTGGAGCGGACGAACACTGAAGCTTTCTTT. Protein sequence: CASSLERTNTEAFF.

Comments on this clone: This same CDR3 is encoded by further DNA sequences in the sample. The chain recombines TRBV19 with TRBJ1-5; tentatively, D is TRBD1 (5 bases). The V gene's germline CDR1 is LNHDA and CDR2 SQIVND (reference sequence). CDR3 size: 14 residues. V was clipped by 5 bases and J by 2 bases, with 10 bases between them. The CDR3, as DNA: TGTGCCAGTAGTGGTCAGGGCGGCAATCAGCCCCAGCATTTT. It encodes CASSGQGGNQPQHF.